This entry lists 16 T cell receptor beta chains sequenced from one sample in a study of T cell responses to AZD1222 COVID-19 vaccine. The data were produced by immunoSEQ multiplex PCR, yet TCRdb's version contains in-frame clones alone and is incomplete. The table lists 170,000 or so clones, about 85% of them singletons. This specimen consisted of peripheral blood, obtained on day 0 of AZD1222 vaccination. All receptors derive from an adult in good health.

The gene calls are TRBV11-2 and TRBJ2-1; 10 bases map to TRBD2. The CDR3 length is 19 residues. The germline V gene encodes CDR1 SGHAT and CDR2 FQNNGV. V lost 5 bases to trimming and J lost 6 bases; unmatched junction nucleotides: 19. The CDR3 nucleotides read TGTGCCAGCAGCGAAAATTATCGGGTAAGCGGGAGGGCCGGCAATGAGCAGTTCTTC. Its protein product is CASSENYRVSGRAGNEQFF.

Worth noting for this clone: One junction end does not reproduce the germline sequence, and a read error may be involved. The chain has TRBV6-1 and TRBJ1-1; unclear D gene. The CDR3 loop spans 15 amino acids. CDR1 is MNHNS and CDR2 is SASEGT in the germline V gene. CDR3 sequence (DNA): TGTGCCAGTAGTGAAAGGACCCCCGGCCCCGTGGGAGCTTTCTTT. As protein: CASSERTPGPVGAFF.

The chain combines TRBV6-5 with TRBJ1-3, with TRBD1 matching over 8 bases. The CDR3 length is 15 residues. The J segment lost 4 bases and the V segment lost 6 bases, leaving 8 bases of the junction unmatched. Germline V gives CDR1 MNHEY, CDR2 SVGAGI. CDR3 amino acids: CASSQGAGGGNTIYF. CDR3 nucleotide sequence: TGTGCCAGCAGCCAGGGGGCAGGAGGAGGAAACACCATATATTTT.

The chain employs TRBV7-3 and TRBJ2-3; no reliable D call. V was trimmed by 3 bases and J by 0 bases, leaving 13 bases between them. CDR3 size: 16 residues. CDR1 SGHTA and CDR2 FQGTGA come from the germline V gene. The CDR3 is CASSLRVAPSTDTQYF. CDR3 DNA: TGTGCCAGCAGCTTGAGAGTAGCACCTAGCACAGATACGCAGTATTTT.

This clone was found a few times. This chain joins TRBV5-1 and TRBJ2-7, with D maybe TRBD1 (6 bases). Trimming pared 5 bases from V and 0 bases from J, leaving 12 bases between. Germline V gives CDR1 SGHRS, CDR2 YFSETQ. This CDR3 spans 14 amino acids. CDR3 region: CASSSRDTSYEQYF. Here the CDR3 DNA reads TGCGCCAGCAGTTCTCGGGACACCTCCTACGAGCAGTACTTC.

The chain links TRBV2 to TRBJ1-6, with D maybe TRBD1 (6 bases). The CDR3 runs 13 residues. The germline CDR1 and CDR2 sequences are SNHLY and FYNNEI. Trimming shortened V by 4 bases and J by 7 bases, and 8 bases separated the two germline ends. The DNA for the CDR3 is TGTGCCAGCAGTGGCAGGGGAAATTCACCCCTCCACTTT. This sequence encodes CASSGRGNSPLHF.

The V gene is TRBV7-6, the J gene TRBJ2-4, with D unresolved. Germline CDR1 and CDR2: SGHVS and FNYEAQ. Trimming stripped 1 base from V and 0 bases from J, with 10 bases between. The CDR3 covers 16 residues. CDR3 bases: TGTGCCAGCAGCTTAGGGCCTGGGTTAGCCAAAAACATTCAGTACTTC. This translates into CASSLGPGLAKNIQYF.

The CDR3 nucleotides read TGTGCCAGCAGCTTGGAGGCAGGAGGACCCTACGAGCAGTACTTC. Its protein product is CASSLEAGGPYEQYF. The gene calls are TRBV7-2 and TRBJ2-7, with TRBD2 as a possible D gene (5 bases). CDR1 SGHTA and CDR2 FQGNSA come from the germline V gene. This CDR3 is 15 amino acids long. With 3 bases removed from V and 2 bases from J, the gap between germline ends came to 14 bases.

The chain joins TRBV5-8 to TRBJ1-1; D is undetermined. From germline, CDR1 is SGHTS and CDR2 YDEGEE. The CDR3 has 13 amino acids. Trimming removed 6 bases at V and 1 base at J, with 10 bases between. The CDR3 region is CASKRKTNTEAFF. The CDR3 bases are TGTGCCAGCAAGAGGAAGACGAACACTGAAGCTTTCTTT.

The rearrangement links TRBV5-1 to TRBJ2-3; D is perhaps TRBD2 (6 bases). There are 13 residues in the CDR3. V was pared by 4 bases and J by 9 bases, with 15 bases between. CDR1 and CDR2 from the germline V gene are SGHRS and YFSETQ. The CDR3 region is CASSPWDAGTQYF. In nucleotides, the CDR3 is TGCGCCAGCAGCCCATGGGACGCGGGGACGCAGTATTTT.

This rearrangement joins TRBV11-3 to TRBJ2-2, with 9 bases identical to TRBD2. Germline V gene sequence: CDR1 SGHNT, CDR2 YENEEA. CDR3 length: 15 residues. V gave up 4 bases and J gave up 7 bases; unmatched junction bases: 7. The CDR3 spells CASSWGSGSDGELFF. CDR3 in DNA: TGTGCCAGCAGCTGGGGTAGCGGGAGCGACGGGGAGCTGTTTTTT.

The chain combines TRBV6-5 with TRBJ2-3; 8 bases are a match to TRBD2. V shed 7 bases and J 5 bases; nucleotides not matched to a gene: 8. CDR3 length equals 14 residues. The germline gives CDR1 MNHEY, CDR2 SVGAGI. DNA for the CDR3: TGTGCCAGCACGGCGGGAGGATTCGGAGATACGCAGTATTTT. Amino acid sequence: CASTAGGFGDTQYF.

On this clone: Other nucleotide sequences in the sample specify the same CDR3. The chain is built from TRBV29-1 and TRBJ2-7; D is undetermined. Germline lookup yields CDR1 SQVTM and CDR2 ANQGSEA. Trimming took off 1 base at V and 3 bases at J, with 10 bases between the two ends. The CDR3 runs 13 residues. The CDR3 region has the DNA TGCAGCGTTGAAGCCTCCGGCGGCTACGAGCAGTACTTC. This sequence encodes CSVEASGGYEQYF.

The gene calls are TRBV25-1 and TRBJ1-2; D is unresolved. This CDR3 contains 16 residues. The V end was cut by 0 bases, the J end by 8 bases, with 19 bases between. Germline V CDR1 and CDR2: MGHDK, SYGVNS. CDR3 sequence (DNA): TGTGCCAGCAGTGAATATACGACCTGGCAGCCGGGCGGCTACACCTTC. The encoded protein is CASSEYTTWQPGGYTF.

The rearrangement links TRBV6-5 to TRBJ1-2; possibly TRBD1 for D (5 bases). Germline loops: CDR1 MNHEY, CDR2 SVGAGI. V lost 7 bases to trimming and J lost 4 bases, with 13 bases between them. The CDR3 has 13 amino acids. The CDR3, as DNA: TGTGCCAGCACCCGGGACCGAGGCTATGGCTACACCTTC. The encoded protein is CASTRDRGYGYTF.

J is TRBJ1-5 and V is TRBV20-1; D gene unclear. Germline-derived CDR1 and CDR2 are DFQATT and SNEGSKA (reference sequence). There are 9 residues in the CDR3. Trimming stripped 6 bases from V and 6 bases from J, with 3 bases between. This CDR3 is CSAGQPQHF. Here the CDR3 DNA reads TGCAGTGCCGGTCAGCCCCAGCATTTT.